Included here is one T cell receptor beta chain sequence, with context. Its antigen is as yet unknown. The data were produced by immunoSEQ multiplex PCR, yet TCRdb's version contains in-frame clones alone and is incomplete. Of around 110,000 clones in the sample, roughly 90% were seen once. The record originates from a study of T cell responses to AZD1222 COVID-19 vaccine. On the study more broadly: Pooling of second doses given at about 4 or about 12 weeks was done. General study findings and limits: Donors were chiefly white British, with a greater number of females, and clonal diversity was perhaps underestimated. Spike-specific TCR repertoires showed rising breadth and depth after two AZD1222 doses. Seropositive status at baseline applied to only a handful of AZD1222 recipients.

The sequencing used peripheral blood, collected on day 0 of AZD1222 vaccination. This sequence was found in an adult in good health.

CDR3 in DNA: TGTGCCAGTAGTATGGAGGGCAATCAGCCCCAGCATTTT. Residues: CASSMEGNQPQHF. The J gene is TRBJ1-5, the V gene TRBV19, with D hard to call. Per the germline V gene, CDR1 is LNHDA and CDR2 is SQIVND (reference sequence). CDR3 length equals 13 residues. V was cut by 3 bases and J by 2 bases, with 5 bases left in between. Full variable domain (outside the CDR3, taken from reference TRBV19 and TRBJ1-5): DGGITQSPKYLFRKEGQNVTLSCEQNLNHDAMYWYRQDPGQGLRLIYYSQIVNDFQKGDIAEGYSVSREKKESFPLTVTSAQKNPTAFYLCASSMEGNQPQHFGDGTRLSIL.